This T cell receptor (beta chain) was found in a study of PD-L1 blockade in urothelial cancer. Using immunoSEQ multiplex PCR, the repertoire was profiled, and TCRdb retains in-frame clones only, with some absent. The table records roughly 50,000 clones, approximately 80% of them present only once. The CDR3 is 14 residues long. V dropped 8 bases and J dropped 7; count of bases not matched to a gene: 8. Germline CDR1 is MNHEY and CDR2 is SMNVEV (reference sequence). The sequencing here drew on PBMCs, taken around atezolizumab (anti-PD-L1) treatment. The chain is built from TRBV27 and TRBJ2-1, with 10 bases matching TRBD1. This receptor was obtained from a man in his sixties or seventies with urothelial cancer. The CDR3 protein is CASALRDRGNEQFF. CDR3 nucleotides: TGTGCCAGCGCTCTCCGGGACAGGGGTAATGAGCAGTTCTTC.